This T cell receptor (beta chain) derives from a study of OX40 agonist ivuxolimab in advanced cancers. Overall study: Given to patients was ivuxolimab, an agonistic anti-OX40 (CD134) antibody. Of mixed ages from about 20 to 90 and averaging 60 years, the group was about 86% male.

Autoimmune disease history or systemic immunosuppression disqualified patients. Generated by immunoSEQ multiplex PCR, the TCRdb table keeps only in-frame clones and is missing some. The sample carries about 100,000 clones, 85% to 95% recorded once. The CDR3 covers 17 residues. After removal of 5 bases from V and 0 bases from J, the junction contained 6 bases not matched to a gene. CDR1 and CDR2 (germline): MNHEY, SMNVEV (reference sequence). The source of this sequence is an adult with an advanced solid tumor such as melanoma, head and neck, liver or kidney cancer. This rearrangement joins TRBV27 to TRBJ2-6; 8 nucleotides line up with TRBD1. Here the sequenced sample was CD4+ or CD8+ T cells sorted from blood, taken in a trial of the OX40 agonist ivuxolimab. CDR3 sequence reads: CASSPGQGHSGANVLTF. The CDR3 DNA sequence: TGTGCCAGCAGTCCCGGACAGGGCCACTCTGGGGCCAACGTCCTGACTTTC.